A selection of T cell receptor beta chains follows, all from one sample in a study of OX40 agonist ivuxolimab in advanced cancers. This table comes from immunoSEQ multiplex PCR, and its TCRdb copy is limited to in-frame clones, with some not included. The repertoire holds around 110,000 clones, with around 90% as singletons. Here the sequenced sample was CD4+ or CD8+ T cells sorted from blood, taken in a trial of the OX40 agonist ivuxolimab. The receptors were gathered from an adult with an advanced solid tumor such as melanoma, head and neck, liver or kidney cancer. The CDR3 runs from the conserved cysteine through the conserved F or W. A D gene is named only where the DNA matches it firmly. Not all rows give a size; the values are once, few, many and, for expanded clones, a class.

j_gene	abundance	v_gene	d_gene	CDR3aa	CDR3nt
TRBJ1-4	.	TRBV12-5	.	CASGPPGTTNEKLFF	TGTGCTAGTGGTCCCCCAGGGACCACTAATGAAAAACTGTTTTTT
TRBJ2-2	.	TRBV7-2	TRBD2	CASSLVSGRAAGELFF	TGTGCCAGCAGCTTAGTGAGCGGGAGGGCCGCCGGGGAGCTGTTTTTT
TRBJ2-7	.	TRBV15	.	CATSRARSPSTYEQYF	TGTGCCACCAGCAGAGCTCGTTCACCCTCTACCTACGAGCAGTACTTC
TRBJ2-2	.	TRBV9	TRBD1	CASSASGQGNTGELFF	TGTGCCAGCAGCGCCTCGGGACAGGGGAACACCGGGGAGCTGTTTTTT
TRBJ2-1	.	TRBV5-1	TRBD2	CASSLIGADGTSPFF	TGCGCCAGCAGCTTGATTGGGGCGGATGGGACTAGTCCGTTCTTC
TRBJ2-3	.	TRBV7-2	.	CASTGGDSTRIDTQYF	TGTGCCAGCACCGGTGGGGACTCCACCCGGATAGATACGCAGTATTTT
TRBJ2-3	.	TRBV27	.	CASSLYPAPQNSTDTQYF	TGTGCCAGCAGTTTATACCCAGCCCCTCAAAATAGCACAGATACGCAGTATTTT
TRBJ1-5	.	TRBV15	TRBD1	CATSRDRTGVRQPQHF	TGTGCCACCAGCAGAGATAGGACAGGGGTACGACAGCCCCAGCATTTT
TRBJ1-3	once	TRBV6-5	.	CASSSGTLSSGNTIYF	TGTGCCAGCAGTTCCGGGACTCTGAGCTCTGGAAACACCATATATTTT
TRBJ2-2	.	TRBV18	.	CASSPPAGLGPGTGELFF	TGTGCCAGCTCACCACCGGCAGGGTTGGGTCCGGGCACCGGGGAGCTGTTTTTT
TRBJ2-1	.	TRBV19	.	CASSLEGEGPYNEQFF	TGTGCCAGTAGTCTGGAGGGGGAGGGGCCCTACAATGAGCAGTTCTTC
TRBJ1-2	.	TRBV5-1	.	CASSLVGGLGYTF	TGCGCCAGCAGCTTGGTAGGGGGTTTAGGCTACACCTTC
TRBJ2-1	once	TRBV9	.	CASSPASGSEQFF	TGTGCCAGCAGCCCCGCCTCGGGATCTGAGCAGTTCTTC
TRBJ2-1	.	TRBV25-1	.	CASSAYESSYNEQFF	TGTGCCAGCAGTGCCTACGAGAGCTCCTACAATGAGCAGTTCTTC
TRBJ1-2	.	TRBV7-9	.	CASSDYTF	TGTGCCAGCAGCGACTACACCTTC
TRBJ2-7	.	TRBV6-6	TRBD2	CASSIAGESYEQYF	TGTGCCAGCAGTATAGCGGGCGAGTCCTACGAGCAGTACTTC
TRBJ2-7	.	TRBV6-5	TRBD1	CASSTTGTGVIEQYF	TGTGCCAGCAGCACTACCGGGACAGGGGTTATCGAGCAGTACTTC
TRBJ2-5	.	TRBV4-3	TRBD2	CASSQGAFGRERETQYF	TGCGCCAGCAGCCAAGGGGCCTTTGGGCGGGAGAGGGAGACCCAGTACTTC
TRBJ1-2	.	TRBV7-2	.	CASSLSIGRGRGGGYTF	TGTGCCAGCAGCTTATCCATAGGAAGGGGACGAGGAGGTGGCTACACCTTC
TRBJ2-1	.	TRBV19	.	CASSSAVRDNEQFF	TGTGCCAGTAGTTCAGCTGTGAGGGACAATGAGCAGTTCTTC
TRBJ1-1	.	TRBV5-8	.	CATRWGNTEAFF	TGTGCCACCCGTTGGGGGAACACTGAAGCTTTCTTT
TRBJ1-2	.	TRBV9	.	CASSVHQGIGGYTF	TGTGCCAGCAGCGTCCACCAGGGGATAGGGGGCTACACCTTC
TRBJ2-1	.	TRBV5-5	TRBD2	CASATGLSGSWYNEQFF	TGTGCCAGCGCCACAGGACTTAGCGGGAGTTGGTACAATGAGCAGTTCTTC
TRBJ2-6	.	TRBV28	.	CASRYYTGKRANVLTF	TGTGCCAGCAGGTACTACACAGGGAAACGGGCCAACGTCCTGACTTTC
TRBJ2-3	.	TRBV19	TRBD2	CASTAGGAGTDTQYF	TGTGCCAGTACGGCGGGAGGGGCTGGGACAGATACGCAGTATTTT
TRBJ2-5	.	TRBV11-2	.	CASSLLAGGETQYF	TGTGCCAGCAGCTTATTGGCAGGCGGAGAGACCCAGTACTTC
TRBJ2-5	.	TRBV6-1	.	CASTGGHSQETQYF	TGTGCCAGCACCGGGGGACATTCGCAAGAGACCCAGTACTTC
TRBJ2-5	.	TRBV10-3	.	CAISEAQGRFTVRYF	TGTGCCATCAGTGAGGCCCAAGGCAGGTTTACTGTAAGGTACTTC
TRBJ1-1	few	TRBV11-2	.	CASSLSWADTEAFF	TGTGCCAGCAGCTTATCATGGGCGGACACTGAAGCTTTCTTT
TRBJ1-4	.	TRBV6-1	.	CASSRPAATNEKLFF	TGTGCCAGCAGTAGACCGGCGGCAACTAATGAAAAACTGTTTTTT
TRBJ1-1	.	TRBV5-5	TRBD1	CASTNTGGYTEAFF	TGTGCCAGCACCAACACAGGGGGCTACACTGAAGCTTTCTTT
TRBJ2-3	.	TRBV5-4	.	CASSFRTSTDTQYF	TGTGCCAGCAGCTTCCGGACCTCCACAGATACGCAGTATTTT
TRBJ2-7	.	TRBV5-1	.	CASSLGPHYEQYF	TGCGCCAGCAGCTTGGGCCCCCACTACGAGCAGTACTTC
TRBJ1-4	.	TRBV19	TRBD1	CASSKGQQEKLFF	TGTGCCAGTAGTAAGGGACAGCAGGAAAAACTGTTTTTT
TRBJ1-1	.	TRBV9	.	CASSVGFDSEAFF	TGTGCCAGCAGCGTGGGATTCGACAGTGAAGCTTTCTTT
TRBJ2-7	.	TRBV12-2	.	CASRLGIGFGNEQYF	TGTGCAAGTCGCTTAGGAATAGGGTTCGGGAACGAGCAGTACTTC
TRBJ1-2	.	TRBV6-6	.	CASSYSYPNYGYTF	TGTGCCAGCAGTTACTCGTATCCTAACTATGGCTACACCTTC
TRBJ2-7	.	TRBV18	TRBD1	CASSPGQGVWHEQYF	TGTGCCAGCTCACCGGGACAGGGAGTTTGGCACGAGCAGTACTTC
TRBJ1-5	.	TRBV28	TRBD1	CASSTVGTGRFLGNQPQHF	TGTGCCAGCAGTACAGTCGGGACAGGGCGGTTTCTGGGCAATCAGCCCCAGCATTTT
TRBJ2-3	.	TRBV7-3	.	CASSPHSSTDTQYF	TGTGCCAGCAGCCCTCACTCTAGCACAGATACGCAGTATTTT
TRBJ2-2	.	TRBV5-8	TRBD2	CASSSGLAGATGELFF	TGTGCCAGCAGCTCAGGACTAGCGGGAGCCACCGGGGAGCTGTTTTTT
TRBJ2-7	.	TRBV19	.	CASSIGRSSYEQYF	TGTGCCAGTAGTATTGGCAGGAGCTCCTACGAGCAGTACTTC
TRBJ2-7	.	TRBV11-1	.	CASSLGGVAPSQYEQYF	TGTGCCAGCAGCCTCGGCGGGGTAGCGCCCAGTCAATACGAGCAGTACTTC
TRBJ2-6	.	TRBV11-3	.	CASSSGAANVLTF	TGTGCCAGCAGCTCAGGAGCAGCCAACGTCCTGACTTTC
TRBJ1-1	.	TRBV5-1	.	CASRRGEGQANTEAFF	TGCGCCAGCAGGCGGGGAGAGGGGCAGGCGAACACTGAAGCTTTCTTT
TRBJ1-2	.	TRBV25-1	.	CASMSGNYGYTF	TGTGCCAGCATGTCCGGGAACTATGGCTACACCTTC
TRBJ1-2	once	TRBV5-4	.	CASSLADRAHYGYTF	TGTGCCAGCAGCTTGGCCGACAGAGCCCACTATGGCTACACCTTC
TRBJ2-7	.	TRBV7-9	.	CASSTGAVYEQYF	TGTGCCAGCAGCACTGGGGCGGTCTACGAGCAGTACTTC
TRBJ1-2	.	TRBV9	.	CASSVETGGNYGYTF	TGTGCCAGCAGCGTAGAAACAGGTGGGAACTATGGCTACACCTTC
TRBJ2-1	once	TRBV19	.	CASSFGSYNEQFF	TGTGCCAGTAGTTTTGGGTCCTACAATGAGCAGTTCTTC
TRBJ2-7	.	TRBV6-1	.	CASSLTRTAYEQYF	TGTGCCAGCAGTTTAACTAGGACAGCCTACGAGCAGTACTTC